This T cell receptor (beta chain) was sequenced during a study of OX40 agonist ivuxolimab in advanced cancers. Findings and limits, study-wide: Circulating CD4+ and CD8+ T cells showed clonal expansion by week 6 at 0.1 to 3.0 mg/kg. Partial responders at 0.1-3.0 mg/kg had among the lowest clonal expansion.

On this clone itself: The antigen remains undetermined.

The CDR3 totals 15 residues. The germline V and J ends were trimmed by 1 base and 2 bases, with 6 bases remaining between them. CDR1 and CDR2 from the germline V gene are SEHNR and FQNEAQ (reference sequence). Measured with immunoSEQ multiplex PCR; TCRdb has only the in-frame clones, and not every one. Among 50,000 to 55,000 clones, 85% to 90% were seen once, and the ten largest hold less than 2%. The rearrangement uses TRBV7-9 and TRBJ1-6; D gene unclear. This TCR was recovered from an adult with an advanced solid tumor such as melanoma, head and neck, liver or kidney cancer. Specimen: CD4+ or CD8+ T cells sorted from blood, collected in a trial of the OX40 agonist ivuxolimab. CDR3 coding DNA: TGTGCCAGCAGCTTAGAAACAGCCTATAATTCACCCCTCCACTTT. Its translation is CASSLETAYNSPLHF. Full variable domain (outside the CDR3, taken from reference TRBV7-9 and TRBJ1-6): DTGVSQNPRHKITKRGQNVTFRCDPISEHNRLYWYRQTLGQGPEFLTYFQNEAQLEKSRLLSDRFSAERPKGSFSTLEIQRTEQGDSAMYLCASSLETAYNSPLHFGNGTRLTVT.